Presented here are 6 T cell receptor beta chains from one specimen sequenced in a study of blood T cell repertoires in COVID-19. The table came from immunoSEQ multiplex PCR; TCRdb's copy has only in-frame clones and leaves some out. This sample has about 240,000 clones, with roughly four fifths found just once. Source material: PBMCs or T cells enriched from blood (not recorded which). The receptors originated from a woman in her thirties or forties who had been exposed to COVID-19.

V usage is TRBV30 and J usage is TRBJ1-5, with 8 bases lining up with TRBD1. Looked up from germline, CDR1 is GTSNPN and CDR2 is SVGIG (reference sequence). After removal of 2 bases from V and 4 bases from J, the junction contained 4 bases not matched to a gene. CDR3 length equals 14 residues. The CDR3 DNA reads TGTGCCTGGAGTCGCACAGGGGGGAATCAGCCCCAGCATTTT. Its protein product is CAWSRTGGNQPQHF.

The chain recombines TRBV6-5 with TRBJ2-1; TRBD2 agrees at 9 bases. Germline CDR1 is MNHEY and CDR2 is SVGAGI. Germline trimming cut 8 bases from V and 9 bases from J; bases unmatched to any gene: 14. CDR3 length equals 15 residues. The CDR3 sequence is CASSPGRGGLGEQFF. CDR3 nucleotides: TGTGCCAGCTCCCCCGGGCGGGGGGGCCTAGGTGAGCAGTTCTTC.

This chain uses TRBV9 with TRBJ2-5, with 8 positions matching TRBD1. This CDR3 is built from 16 residues. Germline V CDR1 and CDR2: SGDLS, YYNGEE. Trimming at V came to 4 bases and at J to 2 bases, leaving 10 bases not matched to a gene. Written as DNA, the CDR3 is TGTGCCAGCAGCTCCCGCCCCGGACAGGGACAAGAGACCCAGTACTTC. The encoded protein is CASSSRPGQGQETQYF.

The rearrangement uses TRBV7-6 and TRBJ1-4, with D uncertain. V lost 2 bases and J 5 bases, leaving 12 bases between the germline ends. This CDR3 contains 15 residues. Germline V gene lookup returns CDR1 SGHVS and CDR2 FNYEAQ. The CDR3 DNA sequence: TGTGCCAGCAGCTTAACGACTAACCTCAATGAAAAACTGTTTTTT. This codes for CASSLTTNLNEKLFF.

On this clone: Other DNA sequences in the sample encode the same CDR3. The chain couples TRBV28 to TRBJ2-7; 9 bases align to TRBD1. Germline CDR1 and CDR2: MDHEN and SYDVKM. V lost 1 base to trimming and J lost 0 bases; unmatched junction nucleotides: 4. The CDR3 totals 16 residues. The CDR3 spells CASSLYGTGSSYEQYF. The CDR3 nucleotides are TGTGCCAGCAGTTTATATGGGACAGGGTCCTCCTACGAGCAGTACTTC.

The V call is TRBV4-1, the J call TRBJ1-1; D perhaps matches TRBD1 (6 bases). CDR3 size: 15 residues. Trimming cost V 1 base and J 8 bases, with 17 bases left between them. In germline, CDR1 is MGHRA, CDR2 YSYEKL. CDR3: CASSQVWGPYSEAFF. DNA of the CDR3: TGCGCCAGCAGCCAAGTGTGGGGGCCTTACAGCGAAGCTTTCTTT.